The 9 T cell receptor beta chains below come from one sample, sequenced in a study of cytomegalovirus exposure and HLA in healthy donors. Primers for the PCR totalled 60 Vbeta and 13 Jbeta. TCRdb's table, derived via immunoSEQ multiplex PCR, lists solely in-frame clones and lacks some. The sample holds around 200,000 clones, roughly 82% seen once. Sequencing was carried out using PBMCs. The receptors stem from a woman aged 45-65 years in good health and CMV-seropositive.

The genes are TRBV7-6 and TRBJ2-7; possible D gene TRBD1, 6 bases. The CDR3 length is 15 residues. Germline CDR1 reads SGHVS; CDR2 reads FNYEAQ. V lost 1 base, J lost 0 bases, and 10 bases lay in between. The CDR3 protein is CASSLGTGYSYEQYF. CDR3 nucleotide sequence: TGTGCCAGCAGCTTAGGAACAGGGTACTCCTACGAGCAGTACTTC.

This chain joins TRBV9 and TRBJ2-6, with 7 nucleotides matching TRBD1. The CDR3 has 16 amino acids. Per the germline V gene, CDR1 is SGDLS and CDR2 is YYNGEE. Trimming removed 4 bases from V and 1 base from J; junction bases left unmatched: 5. The CDR3 nucleotides read TGTGCCAGCAGCCCATTACAGGGGTCTGGGGCCAACGTCCTGACTTTC. Encoded protein: CASSPLQGSGANVLTF.

The rearrangement links TRBV9 to TRBJ1-4, with D perhaps TRBD1 (5 bases). The germline CDR1 and CDR2 sequences are SGDLS and YYNGEE. There are 15 residues in the CDR3. Trimming stripped 4 bases from V and 8 bases from J, with 18 bases between. The CDR3 sequence: CASSPRWGRNEKLFF. CDR3 sequence (DNA): TGTGCCAGCAGCCCCCGATGGGGCCGTAACGAAAAACTGTTTTTT.

The V and J genes are TRBV4-2 and TRBJ2-1, with 7 bases lining up with TRBD1. The CDR3 has 15 residues. Germline trimming cut 1 base from V and 8 bases from J; bases unmatched to any gene: 8. In germline, CDR1 is LGHNA, CDR2 YNFKEQ. CDR3 DNA: TGTGCCAGCAGCCAAGGGGGGAACAGGGGCCATGAGCAGTTCTTC. The encoded protein is CASSQGGNRGHEQFF.

This clone has just one count. The rearrangement uses TRBV6-6 and TRBJ1-2; 9 bases agree with TRBD1. The V gene's germline CDR1 is MNHNY and CDR2 SVGAGI (reference sequence). V dropped 8 bases and J dropped 0; count of bases not matched to a gene: 7. The CDR3 covers 15 residues. The CDR3 nucleotides are TGTGCCAGCGCTATGACAGGGGGGTCTAACTATGGCTACACCTTC. Its translation is CASAMTGGSNYGYTF.

This chain joins TRBV5-1 and TRBJ2-2, with a tentative D call TRBD1 (6 bases). There are 16 residues in the CDR3. Per the germline V gene, CDR1 is SGHRS and CDR2 is YFSETQ. The V end lost 0 bases, the J end lost 1 base, and 10 bases lay between the germline ends. DNA for the CDR3: TGCGCCAGCAGCTTGGAACCGGGACAGAACACCGGGGAGCTGTTTTTT. This encodes CASSLEPGQNTGELFF.

Written as DNA, the CDR3 is TGTGCCAGCAGCACTGACAGGGGTGAAAAACTGTTTTTT. It translates to CASSTDRGEKLFF. The chain uses TRBV11-2 and TRBJ1-4, with TRBD1 identical over 8 bases. The CDR3 is 13 residues long. Germline V gene sequence: CDR1 SGHAT, CDR2 FQNNGV. Losses at the gene ends were 5 bases for V and 7 bases for J; bases not matched to a gene: 3.

This sequence joins TRBV7-9 and TRBJ1-2, with 8 positions matching TRBD1. The CDR3 totals 14 residues. With 7 bases clipped from V and 8 bases from J, the junction kept 12 bases outside the gene matches. Germline CDR1 reads SEHNR; CDR2 reads FQNEAQ (reference sequence). The CDR3 DNA is TGTGCCAGCACTACCGGGACAGGTCCTATAGGCTACACCTTC. Translation gives CASTTGTGPIGYTF.

This sequence joins TRBV11-1 and TRBJ1-6, with D maybe TRBD1 (5 bases). Germline V lookup: CDR1 SGHAT, CDR2 FQDESV (reference sequence). The CDR3 is made up of 16 amino acids. V gave up 1 base and J gave up 7 bases, with 14 bases separating them. CDR3 loop: CASSLERQGGNSPLHF. The CDR3 DNA reads as TGTGCCAGCAGCTTAGAAAGGCAGGGTGGAAATTCACCCCTCCACTTT.